These T cell receptor beta chains were read from a single sample in a study of CD8 T cells in Susac syndrome. Via MiXCR, TCRdb re-called the immunoSEQ multiplex PCR reads, giving one row per CDR3 protein. The sample yields over 95,000 distinct CDR3 sequences, 80% to 95% seen once. The material sequenced was CD4+ T cells from PBMCs. These receptors all come from a human donor in good health. Both conserved end residues are part of each CDR3. A D gene is named only where the DNA matches it firmly. Expanded clones get a size class; other rows say once, few or many, or leave the size out.

clone_size	v_call	j_call	d_call	cdr3_aa	cdr3_nt
NA	TRBV29-1	TRBJ1-1	NA	CSVAGTVGNTEAFF	TGCAGCGTGGCGGGGACCGTCGGGAACACTGAAGCTTTCTTT
NA	TRBV9	TRBJ2-2	NA	CASSVVGTNTGELFF	TGTGCCAGCAGCGTAGTCGGCACTAACACCGGGGAGCTGTTTTTT
NA	TRBV27	TRBJ2-4	NA	CASTDRGNIQYF	TGTGCCAGCACGGACAGAGGAAACATTCAGTACTTC
once	TRBV6-2/TRBV6-3	TRBJ2-5	NA	CASSYSRLVQETQYF	TGTGCCAGCAGTTACTCCCGACTAGTGCAAGAGACCCAGTACTTC
NA	TRBV3-1	TRBJ2-7	NA	CASSQGGATLEQYF	TGTGCCAGCAGCCAAGGAGGGGCTACGTTGGAGCAGTACTTC
once	TRBV29-1	TRBJ2-2	NA	CSVQVEGPNTGELFF	TGCAGCGTTCAAGTCGAAGGTCCTAACACCGGGGAGCTGTTTTTT
NA	TRBV27	TRBJ1-1	NA	CASSPTWGARTEAFF	TGTGCCAGCAGCCCTACCTGGGGGGCAAGGACTGAAGCTTTCTTT
NA	TRBV7-2	TRBJ1-2	NA	CASSPGQNYGYTF	TGTGCCAGCAGCCCTGGACAGAACTATGGCTACACCTTC
NA	TRBV5-1	TRBJ1-4	NA	CASSLGDINEKLFF	TGCGCCAGCAGCTTGGGGGACATTAATGAAAAACTGTTTTTT
once	TRBV5-8	TRBJ2-3	NA	CASSFHRTGRTKNTQYF	TGTGCCAGCAGCTTCCACCGGACCGGGCGCACAAAGAATACGCAGTATTTT
NA	TRBV12-3/TRBV12-4	TRBJ2-6	NA	CASSTQKQVYSGANVLTF	TGTGCCAGCAGTACCCAGAAACAGGTCTACTCTGGGGCCAACGTCCTGACTTTC
NA	TRBV6-2/TRBV6-3	TRBJ2-1	TRBD2	CASRKTSGGYNEQFF	TGTGCCAGCAGGAAGACTAGCGGGGGGTACAATGAGCAGTTCTTC
NA	TRBV29-1	TRBJ1-1	TRBD1	CSAYRGINTEAFF	TGCAGCGCGTACAGGGGAATTAACACTGAAGCTTTCTTT
NA	TRBV28	TRBJ2-5	NA	CASSFPLGPAGETQYF	TGTGCCAGCAGTTTCCCCCTCGGACCCGCTGGGGAGACCCAGTACTTC
few	TRBV7-2	TRBJ2-3	NA	CASSLAHSGSRGPDTQYF	TGTGCCAGCAGCTTAGCGCATAGCGGGAGCAGGGGGCCAGATACGCAGTATTTT
once	TRBV6-2/TRBV6-3	TRBJ2-7	TRBD1	CASALGGGEQYF	TGTGCCAGCGCCTTAGGGGGCGGTGAGCAGTACTTC
NA	TRBV6-1	TRBJ2-2	NA	CASRSTGELFF	TGTGCCAGCAGGTCCACCGGGGAGCTGTTTTTT
NA	TRBV29-1	TRBJ1-1	NA	CSVPSGVGSSGTEAFF	TGCAGCGTTCCATCCGGGGTGGGGTCATCGGGTACTGAAGCTTTCTTT
NA	TRBV5-1	TRBJ2-1	TRBD2	CASSLDSEGGLQFF	TGCGCCAGCAGCTTGGACTCTGAGGGAGGGCTACAGTTCTTC
NA	TRBV27	TRBJ2-3	TRBD2	CASSLGRGGSTDTQYF	TGTGCCAGCAGTTTAGGGCGGGGGGGTAGCACAGATACGCAGTATTTT
NA	TRBV6-5	TRBJ2-1	TRBD2	CASSYLAGGPDEQFF	TGTGCCAGCAGTTACCTAGCGGGGGGGCCCGATGAGCAGTTCTTC
NA	TRBV4-3	TRBJ2-2	NA	CASSPGGGTAGELFF	TGCGCCAGCAGCCCGGGTGGCGGAACTGCCGGGGAGCTGTTTTTT
NA	TRBV5-1	TRBJ2-3	TRBD2	CASSLGVAGATDTQYF	TGCGCCAGCAGCTTGGGGGTAGCGGGGGCCACAGATACGCAGTATTTT
once	TRBV21-1	TRBJ1-2	NA	CASSLGPATYGYTF	TGTGCCAGCAGCCTCGGGCCCGCTACCTATGGCTACACCTTC
NA	TRBV10-3	TRBJ1-1	NA	CAISVGNTEAFF	TGTGCCATCAGCGTAGGGAACACTGAAGCTTTCTTT
NA	TRBV13	TRBJ2-1	NA	CASSLGGTPYNEQFF	TGTGCCAGCAGCTTGGGGGGAACCCCTTACAATGAGCAGTTCTTC
NA	TRBV7-9	TRBJ1-2	TRBD1	CASSPSGGQGFGYGYTF	TGTGCCAGCAGCCCCTCCGGGGGACAGGGGTTTGGCTATGGCTACACCTTC
NA	TRBV5-4	TRBJ2-5	TRBD2	CASSSVAGGEETQYF	TGTGCCAGCAGCTCCGTAGCGGGAGGGGAGGAGACCCAGTACTTC
NA	TRBV5-1	TRBJ2-2	NA	CASSLAVGAGTGELFF	TGCGCCAGCAGCTTGGCCGTGGGAGCGGGCACCGGGGAGCTGTTTTTT
NA	TRBV5-1	TRBJ2-7	NA	CASSGRQGAYEQYF	TGCGCCAGCAGCGGGAGGCAGGGGGCCTACGAGCAGTACTTC
NA	TRBV7-2	TRBJ2-7	NA	CASSLIAQGKAYF	TGTGCCAGCAGCTTAATCGCGCAGGGGAAAGCGTACTTC
NA	TRBV5-1	TRBJ1-2	NA	CASSLVASQGAYGYTF	TGCGCCAGCAGCTTGGTGGCTTCACAGGGAGCCTATGGCTACACCTTC
NA	TRBV7-8	TRBJ1-2	NA	CASSLNRPEGYTF	TGTGCCAGCAGCTTAAACAGGCCAGAGGGCTACACCTTC
NA	TRBV13	TRBJ2-5	NA	CASSQSGTQYF	TGTGCCAGCAGCCAGAGTGGGACCCAGTACTTC
NA	TRBV4-2	TRBJ2-7	TRBD2	CASSQESGTSGWMPYEQYF	TGTGCCAGCAGCCAGGAATCCGGGACTAGCGGGTGGATGCCCTACGAGCAGTACTTC
NA	TRBV20-1	TRBJ2-7	TRBD1	CSARDYSLGQGTYEQYF	TGCAGTGCTAGAGATTATAGCCTAGGACAGGGTACCTACGAGCAGTACTTC
NA	TRBV9	TRBJ2-1	NA	CASSVESYNEQFF	TGTGCCAGCAGCGTAGAGAGCTACAATGAGCAGTTCTTC
NA	TRBV6-2/TRBV6-3	TRBJ2-1	TRBD2	CAIHRASGTEQFF	TGTGCCATCCATAGGGCTAGCGGGACCGAGCAGTTCTTC
NA	TRBV7-3	TRBJ1-2	NA	CASSPGAVGFYGYTF	TGTGCCAGCAGTCCAGGGGCGGTTGGTTTCTATGGCTACACCTTC
NA	TRBV21-1	TRBJ1-4	NA	CASSKYGPPFAGTGGEKLFF	TGTGCCAGCAGCAAATACGGCCCCCCATTCGCCGGGACAGGGGGTGAAAAACTGTTTTTT
NA	TRBV11-2	TRBJ1-1	NA	CASRWPDTEAFF	TGTGCCAGCCGGTGGCCCGACACTGAAGCTTTCTTT
NA	TRBV12-3/TRBV12-4	TRBJ2-7	TRBD1	CASSSILRTGEILQYF	TGTGCCAGCAGTTCAATATTAAGGACAGGGGAAATCTTGCAGTACTTC